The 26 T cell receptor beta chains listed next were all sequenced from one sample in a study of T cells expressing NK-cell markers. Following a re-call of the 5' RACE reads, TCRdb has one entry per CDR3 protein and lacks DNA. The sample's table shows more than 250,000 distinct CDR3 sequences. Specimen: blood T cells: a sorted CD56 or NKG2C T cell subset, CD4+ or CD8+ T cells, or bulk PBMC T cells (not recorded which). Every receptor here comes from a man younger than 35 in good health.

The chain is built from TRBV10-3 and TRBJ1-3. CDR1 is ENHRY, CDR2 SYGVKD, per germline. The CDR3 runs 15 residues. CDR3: CAISESRASGNTIYF.

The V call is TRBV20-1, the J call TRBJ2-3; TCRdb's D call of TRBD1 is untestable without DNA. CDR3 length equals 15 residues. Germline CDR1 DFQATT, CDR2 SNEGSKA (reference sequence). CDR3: CSASSRTGSTDTQYF.

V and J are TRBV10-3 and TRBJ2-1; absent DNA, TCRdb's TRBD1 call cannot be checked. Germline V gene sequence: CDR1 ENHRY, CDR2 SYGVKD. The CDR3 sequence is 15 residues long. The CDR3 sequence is CAISREWGQPNEQFF.

CDR3 in amino acids: CASSLSGTPWEQYF. The rearrangement joins TRBV3-1 to TRBJ2-7; TCRdb calls TRBD1, which cannot be checked without DNA. Germline values: CDR1 LGHDT, CDR2 YNNKEL (reference sequence). The CDR3 spans 14 residues.

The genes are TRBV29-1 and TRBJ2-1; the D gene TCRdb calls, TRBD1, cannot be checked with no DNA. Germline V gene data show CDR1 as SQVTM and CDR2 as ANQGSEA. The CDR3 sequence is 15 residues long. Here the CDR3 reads CSVDRGTVVSNEQFF.

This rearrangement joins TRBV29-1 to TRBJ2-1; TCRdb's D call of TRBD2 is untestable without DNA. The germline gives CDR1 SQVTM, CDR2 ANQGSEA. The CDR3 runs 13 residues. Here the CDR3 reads CSERGLGGNEQFF.

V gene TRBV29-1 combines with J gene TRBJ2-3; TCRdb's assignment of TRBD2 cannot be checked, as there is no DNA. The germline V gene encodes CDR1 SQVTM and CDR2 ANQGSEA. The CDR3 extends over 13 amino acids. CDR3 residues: CSVVAGEADTQYF.

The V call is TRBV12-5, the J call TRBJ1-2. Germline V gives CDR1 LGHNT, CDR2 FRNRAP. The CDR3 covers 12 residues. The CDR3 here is CASATLGGGYTF.

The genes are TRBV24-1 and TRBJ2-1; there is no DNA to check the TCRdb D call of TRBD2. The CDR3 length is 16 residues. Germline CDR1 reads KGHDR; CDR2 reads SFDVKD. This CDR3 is CATSDLLPSGYNEQFF.

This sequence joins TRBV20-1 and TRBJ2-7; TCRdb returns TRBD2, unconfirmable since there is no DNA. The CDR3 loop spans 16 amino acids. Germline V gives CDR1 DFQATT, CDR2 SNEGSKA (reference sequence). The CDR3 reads CSARDNGLAETYEQYF.

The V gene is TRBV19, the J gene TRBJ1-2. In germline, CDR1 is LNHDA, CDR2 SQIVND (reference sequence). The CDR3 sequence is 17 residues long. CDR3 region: CASSWTGLQGGVGGYTF.

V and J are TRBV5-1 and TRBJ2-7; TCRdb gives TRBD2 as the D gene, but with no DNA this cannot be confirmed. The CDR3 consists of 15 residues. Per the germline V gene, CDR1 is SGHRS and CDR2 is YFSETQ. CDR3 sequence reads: CASSWATGRAYEQYF.

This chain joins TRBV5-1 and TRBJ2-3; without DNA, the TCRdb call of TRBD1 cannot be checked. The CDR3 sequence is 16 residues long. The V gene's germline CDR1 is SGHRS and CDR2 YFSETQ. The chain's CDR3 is CASSLPGDASTDTQYF. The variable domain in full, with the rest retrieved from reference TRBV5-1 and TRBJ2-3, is KAGVTQTPRYLIKTRGQQVTLSCSPISGHRSVSWYQQTPGQGLQFLFEYFSETQRNKGNFPGRFSGRQFSNSRSEMNVSTLELGDSALYLCASSLPGDASTDTQYFGPGTRLTVL.

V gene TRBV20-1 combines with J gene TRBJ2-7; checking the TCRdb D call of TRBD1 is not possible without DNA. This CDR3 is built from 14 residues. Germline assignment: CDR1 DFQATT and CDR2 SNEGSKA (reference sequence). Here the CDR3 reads CSARTGTLPYEQYF.

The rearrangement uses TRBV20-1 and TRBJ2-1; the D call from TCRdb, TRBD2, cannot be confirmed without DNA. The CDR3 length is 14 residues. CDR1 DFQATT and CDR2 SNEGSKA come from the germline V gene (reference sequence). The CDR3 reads CSAYLGVGVHEQFF.

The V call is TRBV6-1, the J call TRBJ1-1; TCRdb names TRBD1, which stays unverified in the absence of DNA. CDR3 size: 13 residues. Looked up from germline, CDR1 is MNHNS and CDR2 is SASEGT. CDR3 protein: CASSEGQITKAFF.

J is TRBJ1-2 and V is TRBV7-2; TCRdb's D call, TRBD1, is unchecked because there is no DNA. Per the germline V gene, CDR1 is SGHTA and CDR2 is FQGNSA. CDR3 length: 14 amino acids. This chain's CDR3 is CASSLEGTVFGYTF. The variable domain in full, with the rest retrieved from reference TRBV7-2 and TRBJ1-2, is GAGVSQSPSNKVTEKGKDVELRCDPISGHTALYWYRQSLGQGLEFLIYFQGNSAPDKSGLPSDRFSAERTGGSVSTLTIQRTQQEDSAVYLCASSLEGTVFGYTFGSGTRLTVV.

The CDR3 protein is CASSLALGVAYNEQFF. The chain has TRBV12-3 or TRBV12-4 and TRBJ2-1. This CDR3 spans 16 amino acids.

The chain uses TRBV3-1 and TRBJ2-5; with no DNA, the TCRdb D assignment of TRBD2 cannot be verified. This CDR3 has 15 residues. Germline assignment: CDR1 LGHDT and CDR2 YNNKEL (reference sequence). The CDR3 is CASSPRDYYQETQYF.

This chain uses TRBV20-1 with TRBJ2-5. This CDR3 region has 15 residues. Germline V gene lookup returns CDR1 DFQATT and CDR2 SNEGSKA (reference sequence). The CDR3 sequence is CSAAKTSEAQETQYF.

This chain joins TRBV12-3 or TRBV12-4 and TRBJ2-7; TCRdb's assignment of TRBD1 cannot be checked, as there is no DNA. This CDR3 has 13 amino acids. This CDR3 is CASNSRRTGRPYF.

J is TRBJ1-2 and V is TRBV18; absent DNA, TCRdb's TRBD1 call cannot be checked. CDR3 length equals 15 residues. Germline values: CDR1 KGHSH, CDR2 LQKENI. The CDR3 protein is CASSLDDRINYGYTF.

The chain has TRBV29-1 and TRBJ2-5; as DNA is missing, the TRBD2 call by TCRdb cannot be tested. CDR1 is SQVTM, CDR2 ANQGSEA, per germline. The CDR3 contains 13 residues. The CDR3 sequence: CSAIGLAEETQYF. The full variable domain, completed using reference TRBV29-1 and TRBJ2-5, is SAVISQKPSRDICQRGTSLTIQCQVDSQVTMMFWYRQQPGQSLTLIATANQGSEATYESGFVIDKFPISRPNLTFSTLTVSNMSPEDSSIYLCSAIGLAEETQYFGPGTRLLVL.

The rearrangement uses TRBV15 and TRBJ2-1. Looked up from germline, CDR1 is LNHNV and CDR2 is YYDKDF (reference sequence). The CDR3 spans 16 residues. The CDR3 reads CATSRDHLSSYNEQFF.

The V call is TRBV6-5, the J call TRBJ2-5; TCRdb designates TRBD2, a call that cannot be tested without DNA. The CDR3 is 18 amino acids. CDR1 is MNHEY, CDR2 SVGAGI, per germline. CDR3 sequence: CASSYSWSGTYNQETQYF.

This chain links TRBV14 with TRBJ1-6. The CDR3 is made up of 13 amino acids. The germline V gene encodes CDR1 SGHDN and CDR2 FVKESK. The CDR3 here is CASSQVDGAPLHF.